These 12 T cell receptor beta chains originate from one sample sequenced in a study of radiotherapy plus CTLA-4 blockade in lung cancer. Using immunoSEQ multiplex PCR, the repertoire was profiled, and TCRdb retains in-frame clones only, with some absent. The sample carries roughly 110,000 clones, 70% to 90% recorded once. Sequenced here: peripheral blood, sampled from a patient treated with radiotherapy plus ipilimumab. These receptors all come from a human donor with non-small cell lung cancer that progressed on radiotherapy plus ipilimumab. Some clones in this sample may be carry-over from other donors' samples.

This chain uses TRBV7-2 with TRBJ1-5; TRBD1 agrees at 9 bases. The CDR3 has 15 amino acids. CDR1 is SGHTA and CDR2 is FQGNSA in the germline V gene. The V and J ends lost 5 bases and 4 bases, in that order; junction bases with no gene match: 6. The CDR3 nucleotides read TGTGCCAGCAGCCCAACGACAGGGGGTAATCAGCCCCAGCATTTT. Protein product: CASSPTTGGNQPQHF. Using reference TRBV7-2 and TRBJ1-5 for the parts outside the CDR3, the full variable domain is GAGVSQSPSNKVTEKGKDVELRCDPISGHTALYWYRQSLGQGLEFLIYFQGNSAPDKSGLPSDRFSAERTGGSVSTLTIQRTQQEDSAVYLCASSPTTGGNQPQHFGDGTRLSIL.

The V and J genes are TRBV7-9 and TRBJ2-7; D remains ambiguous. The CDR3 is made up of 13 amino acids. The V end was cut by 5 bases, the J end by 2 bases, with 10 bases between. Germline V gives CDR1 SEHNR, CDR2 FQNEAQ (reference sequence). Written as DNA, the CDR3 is TGTGCCAGCAGCCCCTCTTCGGCCTACGAGCAGTACTTC. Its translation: CASSPSSAYEQYF.

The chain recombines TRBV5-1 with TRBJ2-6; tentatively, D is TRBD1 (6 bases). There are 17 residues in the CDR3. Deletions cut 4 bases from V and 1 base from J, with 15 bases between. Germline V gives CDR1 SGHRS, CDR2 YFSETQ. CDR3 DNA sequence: TGCGCCAGCAGCACCAGGGGTACAAGTTCTGGGGCCAACGTCCTGACTTTC. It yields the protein CASSTRGTSSGANVLTF.

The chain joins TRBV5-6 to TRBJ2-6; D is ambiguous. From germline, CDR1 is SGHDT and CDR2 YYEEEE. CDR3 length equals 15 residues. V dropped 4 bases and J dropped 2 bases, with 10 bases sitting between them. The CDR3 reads CASSLFSPGANVLTF. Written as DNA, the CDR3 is TGTGCCAGCAGCCTCTTTTCACCTGGGGCCAACGTCCTGACTTTC.

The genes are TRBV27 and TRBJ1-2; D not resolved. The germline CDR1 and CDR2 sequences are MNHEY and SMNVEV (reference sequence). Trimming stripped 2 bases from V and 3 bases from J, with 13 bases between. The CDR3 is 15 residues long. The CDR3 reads CASSLRPLADYGYTF. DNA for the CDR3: TGTGCCAGCAGTTTAAGACCCCTGGCGGACTATGGCTACACCTTC.

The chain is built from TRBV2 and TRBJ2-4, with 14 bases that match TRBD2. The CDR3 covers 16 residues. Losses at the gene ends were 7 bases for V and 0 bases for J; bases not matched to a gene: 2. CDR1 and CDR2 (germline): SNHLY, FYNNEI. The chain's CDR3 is CASTGTSGGAKNIQYF. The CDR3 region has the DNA TGTGCCAGCACTGGGACTAGCGGGGGAGCCAAAAACATTCAGTACTTC.

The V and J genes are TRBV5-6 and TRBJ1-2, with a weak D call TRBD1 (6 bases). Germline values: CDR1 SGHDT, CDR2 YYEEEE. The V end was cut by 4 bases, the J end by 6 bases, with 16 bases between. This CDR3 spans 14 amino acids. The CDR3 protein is CASSHWEGVDGYTF. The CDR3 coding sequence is TGTGCCAGCAGCCATTGGGAGGGGGTTGATGGCTACACCTTC.

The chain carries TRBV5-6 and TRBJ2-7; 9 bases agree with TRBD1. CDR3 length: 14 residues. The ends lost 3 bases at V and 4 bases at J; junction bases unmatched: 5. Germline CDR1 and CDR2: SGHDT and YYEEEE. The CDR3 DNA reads TGTGCCAGCAGCTACCGGGACAGGGTATACGAGCAGTACTTC. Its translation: CASSYRDRVYEQYF.

CDR3 residues: CASSLDGSYNEQFF. CDR3 DNA: TGTGCCAGCAGCTTGGACGGCTCCTACAATGAGCAGTTCTTC. This chain uses TRBV5-4 with TRBJ2-1, with unresolved D. V was trimmed by 0 bases and J by 0 bases, leaving 4 bases between them. CDR1 and CDR2 from the germline V gene are SGHNT and YYREEE (reference sequence). This CDR3 comprises 14 residues.

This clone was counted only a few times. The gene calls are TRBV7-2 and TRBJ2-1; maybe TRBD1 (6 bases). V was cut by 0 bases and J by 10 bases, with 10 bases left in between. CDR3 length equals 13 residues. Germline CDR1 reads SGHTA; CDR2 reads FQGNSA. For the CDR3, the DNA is TGTGCCAGCAGCTTAGCGACAGGAAACGAGCAGTTCTTC. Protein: CASSLATGNEQFF. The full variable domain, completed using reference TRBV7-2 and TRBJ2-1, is GAGVSQSPSNKVTEKGKDVELRCDPISGHTALYWYRQSLGQGLEFLIYFQGNSAPDKSGLPSDRFSAERTGGSVSTLTIQRTQQEDSAVYLCASSLATGNEQFFGPGTRLTVL.

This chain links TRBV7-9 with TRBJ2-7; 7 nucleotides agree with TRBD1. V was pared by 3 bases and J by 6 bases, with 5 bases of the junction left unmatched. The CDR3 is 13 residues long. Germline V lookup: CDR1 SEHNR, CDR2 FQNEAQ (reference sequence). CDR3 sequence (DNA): TGTGCCAGCAGCTTTAACGACAGGGTCGAGCAGTACTTC. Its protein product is CASSFNDRVEQYF.

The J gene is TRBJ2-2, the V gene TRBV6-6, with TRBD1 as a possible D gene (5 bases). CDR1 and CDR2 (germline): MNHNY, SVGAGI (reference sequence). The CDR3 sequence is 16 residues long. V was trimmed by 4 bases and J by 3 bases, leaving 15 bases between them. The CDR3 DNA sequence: TGTGCCAGCAGTTCCCACGGTCAAGGGGACACCGGGGAGCTGTTTTTT. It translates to CASSSHGQGDTGELFF.